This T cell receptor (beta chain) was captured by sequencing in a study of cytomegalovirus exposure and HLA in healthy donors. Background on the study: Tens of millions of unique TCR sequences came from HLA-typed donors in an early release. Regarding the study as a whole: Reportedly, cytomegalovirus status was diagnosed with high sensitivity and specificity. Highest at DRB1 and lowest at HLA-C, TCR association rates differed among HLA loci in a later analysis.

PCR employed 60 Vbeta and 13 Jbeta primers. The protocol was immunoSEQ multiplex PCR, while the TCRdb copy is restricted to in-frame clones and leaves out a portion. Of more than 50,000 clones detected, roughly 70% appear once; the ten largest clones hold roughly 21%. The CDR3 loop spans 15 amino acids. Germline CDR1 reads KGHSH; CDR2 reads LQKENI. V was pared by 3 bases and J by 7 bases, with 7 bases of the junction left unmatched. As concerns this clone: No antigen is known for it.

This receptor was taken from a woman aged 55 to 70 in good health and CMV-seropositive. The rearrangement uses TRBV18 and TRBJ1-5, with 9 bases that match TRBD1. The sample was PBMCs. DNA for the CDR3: TGTGCCAGCTCACCGAGAGGGACAGGGCACCAGCCCCAGCATTTT. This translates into CASSPRGTGHQPQHF.